This T cell receptor (beta chain) was found in a study of beta chain features in type 1 diabetes. The ends were cut back, 1 base at V and 5 bases at J, with 11 bases in the middle. The CDR3 runs to 14 residues. CDR1 is MNHNS, CDR2 SASEGT, per germline. Of the isolated RNA, all was reverse transcribed, and so the sequenced material was expressed TCRB transcripts. Libraries were prepared by immunoSEQ multiplex PCR; TCRdb keeps only in-frame clonotypes and omits some of them. Of 350,000 to 450,000 clones in the sample, around 13% were seen once. The TCR sequence derives from a man aged 25 to 40 in good health. The sequencing input was naive CD4+ T cells from blood. The chain carries TRBV6-1 and TRBJ2-5, with D possibly being TRBD2 (5 bases). CDR3 DNA sequence: TGTGCCAGCAGTGAAGGAGGACTCGAGGAGACCCAGTACTTC. It is translated as CASSEGGLEETQYF.